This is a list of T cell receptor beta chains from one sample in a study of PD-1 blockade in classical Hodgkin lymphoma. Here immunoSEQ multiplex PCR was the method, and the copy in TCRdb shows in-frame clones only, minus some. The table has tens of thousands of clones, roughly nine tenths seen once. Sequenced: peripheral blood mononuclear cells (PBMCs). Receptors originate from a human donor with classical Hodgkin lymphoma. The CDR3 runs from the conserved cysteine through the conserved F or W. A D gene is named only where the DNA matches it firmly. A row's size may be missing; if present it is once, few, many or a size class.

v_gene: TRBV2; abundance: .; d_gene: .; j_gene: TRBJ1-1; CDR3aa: CASIGSSSTEAFF; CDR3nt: TGTGCCAGCATTGGCAGTTCTTCCACTGAAGCTTTCTTT
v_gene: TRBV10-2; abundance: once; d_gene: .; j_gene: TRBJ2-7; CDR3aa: CASSESVQDYEQYF; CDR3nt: TGCGCCAGCAGTGAGTCCGTCCAAGACTACGAGCAGTACTTC
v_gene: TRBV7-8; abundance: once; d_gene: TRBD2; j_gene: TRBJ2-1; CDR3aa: CASSSGLSSTYNEQFF; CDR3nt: TGTGCCAGCAGCTCGGGACTATCCTCCACCTACAATGAGCAGTTCTTC
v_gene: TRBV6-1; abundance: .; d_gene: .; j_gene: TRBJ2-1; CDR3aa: CASSEGVGESSYNEQFF; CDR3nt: TGTGCCAGCAGTGAAGGGGTCGGGGAAAGCTCCTACAATGAGCAGTTCTTC
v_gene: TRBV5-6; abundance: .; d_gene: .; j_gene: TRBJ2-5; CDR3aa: CASSLRALGAGATQYF; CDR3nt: TGTGCCAGCAGCTTGCGCGCCCTGGGGGCGGGGGCGACCCAGTACTTC
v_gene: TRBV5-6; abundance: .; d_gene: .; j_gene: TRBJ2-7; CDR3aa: CASSLVSAALQYF; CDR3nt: TGTGCCAGCAGCTTGGTTTCGGCCGCCCTGCAGTACTTC
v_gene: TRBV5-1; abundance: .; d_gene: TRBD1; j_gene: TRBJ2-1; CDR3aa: CASSSGQDRLHEQFF; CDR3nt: TGCGCCAGCAGCAGCGGACAGGACCGATTGCATGAGCAGTTCTTC
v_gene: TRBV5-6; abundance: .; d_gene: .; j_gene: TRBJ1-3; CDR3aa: CASSLEGFGNTIYF; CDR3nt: TGTGCCAGCAGCTTGGAAGGGTTTGGAAACACCATATATTTT
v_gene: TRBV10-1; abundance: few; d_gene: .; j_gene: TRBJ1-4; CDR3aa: CASSARGEKLFF; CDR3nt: TGCGCCAGCAGTGCAAGGGGAGAAAAACTGTTTTTT
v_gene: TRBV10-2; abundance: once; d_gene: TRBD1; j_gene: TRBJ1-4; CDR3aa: CASSETGTGEHEKLFF; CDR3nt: TGCGCCAGCAGCGAAACCGGGACAGGGGAGCATGAAAAACTGTTTTTT
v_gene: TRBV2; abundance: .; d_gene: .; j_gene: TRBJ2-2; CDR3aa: CASSVGTGELFF; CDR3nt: TGTGCCAGCAGTGTCGGGACCGGGGAGCTGTTTTTT
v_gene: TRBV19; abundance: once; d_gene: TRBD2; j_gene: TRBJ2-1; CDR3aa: CASIGTYGTSGSYGEQFF; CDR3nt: TGTGCCAGCATTGGGACATACGGGACTAGCGGGAGTTATGGTGAGCAGTTCTTC
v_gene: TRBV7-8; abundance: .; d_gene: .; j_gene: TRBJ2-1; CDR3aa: CASSSHLGEQFF; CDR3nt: TGTGCCAGCAGCTCGCATCTAGGGGAGCAGTTCTTC
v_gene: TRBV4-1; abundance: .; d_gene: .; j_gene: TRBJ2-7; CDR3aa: CASSPLLGTRTYEQYF; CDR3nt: TGCGCCAGCAGCCCCTTACTCGGGACTCGGACCTACGAGCAGTACTTC
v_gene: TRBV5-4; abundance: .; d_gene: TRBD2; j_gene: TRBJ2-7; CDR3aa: CASSHEGLAGVNEQYF; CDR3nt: TGTGCCAGCAGCCACGAGGGACTAGCGGGAGTTAACGAGCAGTACTTC
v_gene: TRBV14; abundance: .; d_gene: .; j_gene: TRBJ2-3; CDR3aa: CASSPHRGTDTQYF; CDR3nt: TGTGCCAGCAGCCCTCACAGGGGCACAGATACGCAGTATTTT
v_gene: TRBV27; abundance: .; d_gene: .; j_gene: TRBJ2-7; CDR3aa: CASSLGSTYEQYF; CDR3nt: TGTGCCAGCAGTCTAGGGAGCACCTACGAGCAGTACTTC
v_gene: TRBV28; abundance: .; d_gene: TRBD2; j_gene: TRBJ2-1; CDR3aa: CASSLGLAGEIRQFF; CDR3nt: TGTGCCAGCAGTTTAGGGCTAGCGGGGGAGATCAGGCAGTTCTTC
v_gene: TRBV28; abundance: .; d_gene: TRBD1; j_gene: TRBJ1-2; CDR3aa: CASSFGTGVHYGYTF; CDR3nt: TGTGCCAGCAGTTTCGGGACAGGGGTACACTATGGCTACACCTTC
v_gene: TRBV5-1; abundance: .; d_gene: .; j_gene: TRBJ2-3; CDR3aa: CASSLLRGGTDTQYF; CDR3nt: TGCGCCAGCAGCTTGCTTCGAGGAGGCACAGATACGCAGTATTTT
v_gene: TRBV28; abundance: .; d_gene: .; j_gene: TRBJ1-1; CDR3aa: CASSSNTEAFF; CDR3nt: TGTGCCAGCAGTTCCAACACTGAAGCTTTCTTT
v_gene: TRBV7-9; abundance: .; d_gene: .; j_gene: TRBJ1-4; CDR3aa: CASSLGRGEINEKLFF; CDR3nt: TGTGCCAGCAGCTTAGGGCGAGGGGAGATTAATGAAAAACTGTTTTTT
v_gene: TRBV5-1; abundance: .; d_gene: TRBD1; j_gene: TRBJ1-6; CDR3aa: CASSGTGDSPLHF; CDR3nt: TGCGCCAGCAGCGGTACAGGGGATTCACCCCTCCACTTT
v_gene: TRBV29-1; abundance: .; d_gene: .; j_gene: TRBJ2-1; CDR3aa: CSVEKMSAFGTVPYNEQFF; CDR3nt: TGCAGCGTTGAAAAGATGTCCGCTTTCGGGACTGTGCCCTACAATGAGCAGTTCTTC
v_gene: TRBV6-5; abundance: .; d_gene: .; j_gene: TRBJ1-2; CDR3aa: CASREGPAGGYTF; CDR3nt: TGTGCCAGCAGGGAGGGACCCGCGGGGGGCTACACCTTC
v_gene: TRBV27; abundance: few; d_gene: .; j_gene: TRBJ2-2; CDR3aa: CASRPGPRGPGELFF; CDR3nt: TGTGCCAGCAGGCCCGGTCCCCGAGGTCCCGGGGAGCTGTTTTTT
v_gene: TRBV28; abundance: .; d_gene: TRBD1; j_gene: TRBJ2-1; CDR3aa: CASSSGQGKTTKQFF; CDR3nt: TGTGCCAGCAGTTCCGGACAGGGAAAAACCACGAAGCAGTTCTTC
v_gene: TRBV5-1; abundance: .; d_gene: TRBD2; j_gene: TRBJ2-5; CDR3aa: CASSGGLAGGPRETQYF; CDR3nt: TGCGCCAGCAGCGGGGGACTAGCGGGAGGGCCGAGAGAGACCCAGTACTTC
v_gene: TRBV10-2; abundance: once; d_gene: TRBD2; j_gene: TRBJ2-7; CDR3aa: CASSESTSGKQYF; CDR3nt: TGCGCCAGCAGTGAGTCTACTAGCGGGAAACAGTACTTC